A selection of T cell receptor beta chains follows, all from one sample in a study of blood T cells in healthy people across ages. One entry per CDR3 protein, called by TCRdb with MiXCR from the 5' RACE reads. The profile shows about 1.4 million distinct CDR3 sequences, almost 60% of them singletons. The specimen was blood. These receptors were obtained from a young man in good health. Each CDR3 is given without its conserved first and last residue.

TRBV7-9	TRBJ1-2	ASSVGSSYGYT
TRBV10-1	TRBJ2-7	ASSEGLADRGEQY
TRBV7-2	TRBJ2-7	ASSLQGSRGAGRLYEQY
TRBV20-1	TRBJ1-6	SARVGTGYISMSSPLH
TRBV5-1	TRBJ1-6	ASSSSWGNNSPLH
TRBV7-2	TRBJ1-1	ASSLDRGATEAF
TRBV6-2/TRBV6-3	TRBJ1-2	ASSQGQGNNYGYT
TRBV6-2/TRBV6-3	TRBJ1-2	ASSSGLGYT
TRBV9	TRBJ2-1	ASSVLAGGFNEQF
TRBV4-3	TRBJ2-3	ASSPGPDTDTQY
TRBV6-2/TRBV6-3	TRBJ2-5	ASSYSINDQETQY